This T cell receptor (beta chain) stems from a study of human CD8 memory T cell subsets. Details on this clonotype: Its specificity is unknown.

CDR3 length: 14 amino acids. The germline V gene encodes CDR1 SQVTM and CDR2 ANQGSEA. General study points: Stem-like memory T cells matched precursor exhausted T cells in high diversity, which effector memory cells lacked. The T cell repertoires of the stem-like memory and precursor exhausted subsets exhibited minimal overlap with one another. Chao1-based estimation suggested that stem-like memory T cells exhibit greater diversity than precursor exhausted T cells.

The study used negative magnetic separation to enrich total CD8+ T cells. Construction of TCR beta libraries was accomplished by means of UMI-labeled 5' RACE. TCRdb reprocessed the 5' RACE reads, with one entry per CDR3 protein and no DNA. Its table records around 4,300 distinct CDR3 sequences. This TCR was sampled from a human donor in good health. The V gene is TRBV29-1, the J gene TRBJ2-7; TCRdb's D call of TRBD1 is untestable without DNA. Source material: CD8+ effector memory T cells (TEM) sorted from PBMCs. Subset of the sample: effector memory CD8 T cells, CCR7- CD45RO+ CD95+. CDR3 sequence: CSVVGGMGHYEQYF.